These 9 T cell receptor beta chains share one sample of origin, sequenced in a study of T cells in Graves' hyperthyroidism and ophthalmopathy. Amplified TCR beta CDR3 regions came from RNA transcripts. Carried out on the TCR CDR3, a first-round RT-PCR used the HTBI primer set. TCRdb reanalysed the multiplex PCR reads using MiXCR and keeps one entry per CDR3 protein. The table has under 400,000 distinct CDR3 sequences, roughly an eighth seen once. Material for sequencing was blood. The receptors were gathered from a woman aged 18-35 years with Graves' hyperthyroidism.

The V and J genes are TRBV19 and TRBJ2-3; 7 bases map to TRBD1. The germline CDR1 and CDR2 sequences are LNHDA and SQIVND (reference sequence). Trimming took 4 bases from V and 4 from J; bases not matched to a gene: 2. The CDR3 is 13 residues long. CDR3 sequence reads: CASSTQGADTQYF. The CDR3 DNA reads as TGTGCCAGTAGTACCCAGGGGGCAGATACGCAGTATTTT.

Concerning this clonotype: A clone one base away is much larger, so this may be a read error. The V call is TRBV24-1, the J call TRBJ1-2, with TRBD1 matching 7 bases. Germline CDR1 reads KGHDR; CDR2 reads SFDVKD. The CDR3 length is 14 residues. The ends lost 4 bases at V and 6 bases at J; junction bases unmatched: 7. CDR3 nucleotides: TGTGCCACCAGTGACACAGGGGTGGACCATGGCTACACCTTC. Amino acids: CATSDTGVDHGYTF.

The table lists this clonotype with a count of one. The V gene is TRBV29-1, the J gene TRBJ1-1, with D maybe TRBD1 (6 bases). Germline values: CDR1 SQVTM, CDR2 ANQGSEA. CDR3 length: 14 residues. Trimming left V 7 bases short and J 4 bases short, with 19 bases between. The CDR3 region has the DNA TGCAGCGGGACAACAGGGACCCGGTTCACTGAAGCTTTCTTT. Encoded protein: CSGTTGTRFTEAFF.

This clonotype was picked up many times. The chain is built from TRBV3-1 and TRBJ2-1, with 8 bases that match TRBD1. The ends lost 6 bases at V and 8 bases at J; junction bases unmatched: 6. CDR1 LGHDT and CDR2 YNNKEL come from the germline V gene (reference sequence). The CDR3 has 13 residues. The CDR3 nucleotides are TGTGCCAGCAGACCAATACAGGGGGATGAGCAGTTCTTC. Translation: CASRPIQGDEQFF.

This clonotype was seen repeatedly, ten times or more. This sequence joins TRBV12-3 or TRBV12-4 and TRBJ2-1; 10 bases are a match to TRBD2. V gave up 5 bases and J gave up 8 bases; unmatched junction bases: 9. There are 15 residues in the CDR3. The CDR3 is CASSPTAGGGDEQFF. In DNA, the CDR3 is TGTGCCAGCAGTCCAACAGCGGGGGGGGGTGATGAGCAGTTCTTC.

As for this clonotype: A much larger clone sits a single nucleotide away, making a read error possible. Likely a read error: the CDR3 ends without its conserved phenylalanine or tryptophan. The rearrangement links TRBV27 to TRBJ1-5; 7 nucleotides agree with TRBD1. The CDR3 has 15 amino acids. Germline CDR1 is MNHEY and CDR2 is SMNVEV (reference sequence). The junction had 12 bases not matched to a gene; V was cut back by 7 bases and J by 6 bases. The CDR3 DNA reads as TGTGCCAGCAATCCAACTCGACAGGGTGGTCAGCCCCAGCATTCT. Protein product: CASNPTRQGGQPQHS.

This clonotype has at least ten counts. The DNA for the CDR3 is TGCGCCAGCAGCTACGGACAGGGATGGAATGAGCAGTTCTTC. Its protein is CASSYGQGWNEQFF. The V gene is TRBV5-1, the J gene TRBJ2-1, with 8 bases matching TRBD1. V shed 3 bases and J 7 bases; nucleotides not matched to a gene: 6. The CDR3 covers 14 residues. Germline V gene lookup returns CDR1 SGHRS and CDR2 YFSETQ.

To note about this clonotype: This CDR3 fails to terminate in the conserved phenylalanine or tryptophan, so it likely reflects a read error. CDR3 loop: CASSRTGRYEQYL. The CDR3 DNA is TGTGCCAGCAGCCGGACGGGAAGATACGAGCAGTACCTC. V and J are TRBV7-9 and TRBJ2-7, with D perhaps matching TRBD2 (5 bases). CDR3 length equals 13 residues. V lost 5 bases, J lost 4 bases, and 12 bases lay in between. Germline V gene lookup returns CDR1 SEHNR and CDR2 FQNEAQ (reference sequence).

The CDR3 is CASSYEDNSYEQYF. In nucleotides, the CDR3 is TGTGCCAGCAGTTACGAGGACAACTCCTACGAGCAGTACTTC. V usage is TRBV6-6 and J usage is TRBJ2-7; perhaps TRBD1 as D (5 bases). Germline loops: CDR1 MNHNY, CDR2 SVGAGI (reference sequence). This CDR3 is built from 14 residues. V was clipped by 2 bases and J by 0 bases, with 8 bases between them.